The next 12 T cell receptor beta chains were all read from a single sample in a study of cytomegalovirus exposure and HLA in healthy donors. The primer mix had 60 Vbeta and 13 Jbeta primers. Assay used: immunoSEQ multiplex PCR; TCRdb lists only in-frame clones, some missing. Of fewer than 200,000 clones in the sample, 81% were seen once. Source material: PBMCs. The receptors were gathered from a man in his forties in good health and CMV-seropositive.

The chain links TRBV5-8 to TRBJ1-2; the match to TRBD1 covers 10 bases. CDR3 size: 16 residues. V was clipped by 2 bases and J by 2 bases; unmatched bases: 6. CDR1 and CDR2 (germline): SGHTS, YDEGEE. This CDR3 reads CASSFGTGALNYGYTF. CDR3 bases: TGTGCCAGCAGCTTTGGGACAGGGGCGCTAAACTATGGCTACACCTTC.

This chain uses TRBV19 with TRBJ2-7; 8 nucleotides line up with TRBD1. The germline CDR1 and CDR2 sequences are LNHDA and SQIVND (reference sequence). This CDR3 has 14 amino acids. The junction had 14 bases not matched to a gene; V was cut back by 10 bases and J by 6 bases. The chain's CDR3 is CATSPPGGVFEQYF. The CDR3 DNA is TGTGCCACTTCCCCCCCAGGGGGCGTATTCGAGCAGTACTTC.

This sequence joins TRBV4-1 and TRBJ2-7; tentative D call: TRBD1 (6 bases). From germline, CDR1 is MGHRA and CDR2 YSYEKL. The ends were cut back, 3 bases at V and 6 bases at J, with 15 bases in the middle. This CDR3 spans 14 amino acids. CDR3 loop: CASSQDSIGAEQYF. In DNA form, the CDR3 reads TGCGCCAGCAGCCAGGACAGTATTGGGGCCGAGCAGTACTTC.

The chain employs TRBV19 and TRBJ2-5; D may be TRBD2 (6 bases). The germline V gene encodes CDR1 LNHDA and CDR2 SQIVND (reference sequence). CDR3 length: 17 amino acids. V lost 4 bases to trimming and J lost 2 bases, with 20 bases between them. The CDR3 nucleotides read TGTGCCAGTAGTACCAGGACGGGGACGGCGGGACAAGAGACCCAGTACTTC. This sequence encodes CASSTRTGTAGQETQYF.

CDR3 loop: CASSQAGTALAKNIQYF. The CDR3, as DNA: TGCGCCAGCAGCCAAGCAGGGACAGCTCTAGCCAAAAACATTCAGTACTTC. V and J are TRBV4-1 and TRBJ2-4; 7 nucleotides match TRBD1. Losses at the gene ends were 1 base for V and 0 bases for J; bases not matched to a gene: 6. The CDR3 has 17 residues. The germline V gene encodes CDR1 MGHRA and CDR2 YSYEKL.

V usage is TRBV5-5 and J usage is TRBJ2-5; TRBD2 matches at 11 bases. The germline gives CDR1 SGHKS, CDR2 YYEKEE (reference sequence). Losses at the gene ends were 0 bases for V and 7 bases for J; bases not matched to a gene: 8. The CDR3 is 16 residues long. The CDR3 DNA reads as TGTGCCAGCAGCTTGGACGTTAGCGGGGGGGCCGGGACCCAGTACTTC. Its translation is CASSLDVSGGAGTQYF.

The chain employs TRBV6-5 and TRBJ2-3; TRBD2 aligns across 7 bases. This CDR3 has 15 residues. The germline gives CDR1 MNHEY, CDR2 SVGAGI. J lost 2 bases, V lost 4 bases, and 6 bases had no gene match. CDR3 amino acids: CASSSSGMNTDTQYF. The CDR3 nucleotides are TGTGCCAGCAGTTCCAGCGGGATGAACACAGATACGCAGTATTTT.

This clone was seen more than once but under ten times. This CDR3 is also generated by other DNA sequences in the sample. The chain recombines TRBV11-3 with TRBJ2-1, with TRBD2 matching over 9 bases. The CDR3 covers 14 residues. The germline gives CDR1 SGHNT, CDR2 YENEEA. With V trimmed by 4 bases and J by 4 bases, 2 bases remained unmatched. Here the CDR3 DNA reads TGTGCCAGCAGCTCGGGACTAGCTTACAATGAGCAGTTCTTC. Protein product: CASSSGLAYNEQFF.

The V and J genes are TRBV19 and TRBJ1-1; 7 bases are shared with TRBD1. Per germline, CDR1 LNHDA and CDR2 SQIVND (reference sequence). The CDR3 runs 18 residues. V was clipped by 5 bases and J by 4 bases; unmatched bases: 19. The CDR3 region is CASSRRGQGYFRGTEAFF. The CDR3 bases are TGTGCCAGTAGTCGAAGGGGGCAGGGGTATTTTCGGGGCACTGAAGCTTTCTTT.

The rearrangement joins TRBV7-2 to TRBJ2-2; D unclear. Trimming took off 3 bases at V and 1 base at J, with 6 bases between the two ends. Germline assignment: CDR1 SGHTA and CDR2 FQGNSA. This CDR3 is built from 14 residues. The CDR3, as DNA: TGTGCCAGCAGCTTCAGGATGAACACCGGGGAGCTGTTTTTT. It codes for CASSFRMNTGELFF.

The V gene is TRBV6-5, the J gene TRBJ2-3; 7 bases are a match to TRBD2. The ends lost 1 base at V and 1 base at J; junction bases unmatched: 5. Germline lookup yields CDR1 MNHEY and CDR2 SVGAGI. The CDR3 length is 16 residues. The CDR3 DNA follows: TGTGCCAGCAGTTACTTCGGCGCGGGAGGCACAGATACGCAGTATTTT. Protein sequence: CASSYFGAGGTDTQYF.

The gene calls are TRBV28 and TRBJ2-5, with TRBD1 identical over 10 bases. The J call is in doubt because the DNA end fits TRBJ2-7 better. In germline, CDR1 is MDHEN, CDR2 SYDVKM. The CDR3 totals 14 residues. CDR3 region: CASRPPGQGYEQYF. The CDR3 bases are TGTGCCAGCAGGCCCCCGGGACAGGGGTACGAGCAGTACTTC.